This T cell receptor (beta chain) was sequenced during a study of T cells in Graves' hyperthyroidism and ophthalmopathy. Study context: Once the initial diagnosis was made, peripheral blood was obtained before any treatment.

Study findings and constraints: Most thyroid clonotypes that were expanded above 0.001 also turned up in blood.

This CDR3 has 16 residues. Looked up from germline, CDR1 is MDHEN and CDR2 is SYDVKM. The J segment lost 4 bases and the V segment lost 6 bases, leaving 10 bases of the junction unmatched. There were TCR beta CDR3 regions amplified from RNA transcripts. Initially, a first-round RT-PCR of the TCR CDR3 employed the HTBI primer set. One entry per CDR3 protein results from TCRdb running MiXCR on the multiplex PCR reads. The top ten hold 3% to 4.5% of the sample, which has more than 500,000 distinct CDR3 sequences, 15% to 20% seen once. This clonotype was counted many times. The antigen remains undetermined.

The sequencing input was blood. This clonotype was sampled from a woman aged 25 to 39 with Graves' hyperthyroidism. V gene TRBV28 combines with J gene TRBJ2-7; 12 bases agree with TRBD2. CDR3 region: CASSLRLAGARYEQYF. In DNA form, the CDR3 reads TGTGCCAGCAGCTTGAGACTAGCGGGAGCTAGGTACGAGCAGTACTTC.